This TCR beta chain is drawn from a study of cytomegalovirus exposure and HLA in healthy donors. Findings of the study overall: For most TCR sequences rarity was the rule, although some public TCRs occurred in many donors.

The primer mix had 60 Vbeta and 13 Jbeta primers. Some clones are missing from TCRdb's copy, which holds only in-frame ones; the method was immunoSEQ multiplex PCR. The sample contains some 130,000 clones, roughly 84% of which appear only once. Comment on this clone: The target antigen is unknown.

This CDR3 spans 17 amino acids. V lost 1 base, J lost 4 bases, and 10 bases stayed unmatched. CDR1 SEHNR and CDR2 FQNEAQ come from the germline V gene (reference sequence). This chain links TRBV7-9 with TRBJ2-1; 7 bases match TRBD2. This clonotype was sampled from a man over 45 in good health and CMV-seronegative. Sequenced: PBMCs. Here the CDR3 DNA reads TGTGCCAGCAGCTTAGGTCTAAAAGGCGGGGGTTACAATGAGCAGTTCTTC. This codes for CASSLGLKGGGYNEQFF.